This T cell receptor (beta chain) was sequenced in a study of patients and donors after allogeneic stem cell transplantation. In its sample, this clonotype was seen a few times. A single record per CDR3 protein comes from TCRdb applying MiXCR to the RT-PCR reads. The repertoire includes 200,000 to 250,000 distinct CDR3 sequences, roughly 14% of them detected once, and roughly 10% sits in the top ten. Germline V gene data show CDR1 as MNHEY and CDR2 as SMNVEV (reference sequence). The CDR3 extends over 14 amino acids. Unmatched junction bases numbered 5, after V lost 6 bases and J lost 2 bases. The rearrangement uses TRBV27 and TRBJ1-2; 8 bases match TRBD1. The sample comprised blood, either unsorted or a sorted T cell fraction (not recorded which). The TCR sequence derives from a human donor who was either an allogeneic HSCT recipient or a stem cell or donor lymphocyte infusion donor (not recorded which). It is not recorded whose cells these are; they may come from a transplant donor. CDR3 sequence: CASRATGGNYGYTF. The CDR3 DNA is TGTGCCAGCAGAGCTACAGGGGGAAACTATGGCTACACCTTC.